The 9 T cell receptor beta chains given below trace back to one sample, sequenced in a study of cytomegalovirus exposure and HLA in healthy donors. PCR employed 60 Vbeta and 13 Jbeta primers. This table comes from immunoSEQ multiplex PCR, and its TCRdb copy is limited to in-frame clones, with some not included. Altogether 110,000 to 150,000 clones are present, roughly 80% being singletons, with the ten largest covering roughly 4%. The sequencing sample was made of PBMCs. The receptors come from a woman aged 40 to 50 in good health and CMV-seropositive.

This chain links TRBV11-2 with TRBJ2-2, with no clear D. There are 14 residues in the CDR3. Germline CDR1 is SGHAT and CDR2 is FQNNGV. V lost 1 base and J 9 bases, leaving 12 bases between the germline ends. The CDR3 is CASSLGASYRELFF. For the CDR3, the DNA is TGTGCCAGCAGCTTAGGGGCGAGCTACAGGGAGCTGTTTTTT. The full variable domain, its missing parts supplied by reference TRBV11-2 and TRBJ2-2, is EAGVAQSPRYKIIEKRQSVAFWCNPISGHATLYWYQQILGQGPKLLIQFQNNGVVDDSQLPKDRFSAERLKGVDSTLKIQPAKLEDSAVYLCASSLGASYRELFFGEGSRLTVL.

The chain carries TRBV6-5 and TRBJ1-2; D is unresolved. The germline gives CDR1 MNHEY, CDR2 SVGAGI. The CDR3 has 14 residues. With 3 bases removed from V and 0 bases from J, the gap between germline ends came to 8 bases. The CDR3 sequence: CASSYQAANYGYTF. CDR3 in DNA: TGTGCCAGCAGTTATCAGGCAGCTAACTATGGCTACACCTTC.

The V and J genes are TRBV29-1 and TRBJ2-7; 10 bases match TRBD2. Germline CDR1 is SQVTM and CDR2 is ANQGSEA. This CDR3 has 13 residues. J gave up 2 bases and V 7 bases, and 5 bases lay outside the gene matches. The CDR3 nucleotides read TGCAGCGCTAGTAGCGGGGGGCCCTACGAGCAGTACTTC. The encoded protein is CSASSGGPYEQYF.

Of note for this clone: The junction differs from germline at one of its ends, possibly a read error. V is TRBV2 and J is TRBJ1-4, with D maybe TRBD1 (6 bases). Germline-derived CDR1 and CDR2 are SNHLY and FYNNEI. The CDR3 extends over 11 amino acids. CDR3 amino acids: CTSQGSEKLFF. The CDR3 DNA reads TGTACCAGTCAGGGGTCTGAAAAACTGTTTTTT.

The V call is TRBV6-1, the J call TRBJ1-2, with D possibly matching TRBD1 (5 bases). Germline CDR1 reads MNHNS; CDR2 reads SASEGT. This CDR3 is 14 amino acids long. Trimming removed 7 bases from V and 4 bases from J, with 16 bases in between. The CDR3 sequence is CASIPPGWVYGYTF. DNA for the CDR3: TGTGCCAGCATCCCGCCAGGGTGGGTCTATGGCTACACCTTC.

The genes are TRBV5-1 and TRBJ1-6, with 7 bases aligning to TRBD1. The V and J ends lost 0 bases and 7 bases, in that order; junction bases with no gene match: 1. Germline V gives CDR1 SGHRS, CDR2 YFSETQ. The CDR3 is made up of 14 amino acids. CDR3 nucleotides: TGCGCCAGCAGCTTGGGACAGGGAAATTCACCCCTCCACTTT. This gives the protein CASSLGQGNSPLHF.

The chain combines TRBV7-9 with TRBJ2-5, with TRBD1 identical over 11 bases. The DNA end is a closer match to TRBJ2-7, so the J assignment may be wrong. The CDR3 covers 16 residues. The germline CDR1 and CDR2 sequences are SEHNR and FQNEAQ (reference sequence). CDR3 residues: CASSLVQGQGEYEQYF. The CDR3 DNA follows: TGTGCCAGCAGCTTAGTACAGGGACAGGGGGAGTACGAGCAGTACTTC.

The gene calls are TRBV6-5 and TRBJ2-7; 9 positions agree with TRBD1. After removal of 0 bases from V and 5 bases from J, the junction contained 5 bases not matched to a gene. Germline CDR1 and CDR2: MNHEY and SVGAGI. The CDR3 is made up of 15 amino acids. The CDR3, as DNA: TGTGCCAGCAGTTACTCCGGGACAGGGAGAGACGAGCAGTACTTC. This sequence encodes CASSYSGTGRDEQYF.

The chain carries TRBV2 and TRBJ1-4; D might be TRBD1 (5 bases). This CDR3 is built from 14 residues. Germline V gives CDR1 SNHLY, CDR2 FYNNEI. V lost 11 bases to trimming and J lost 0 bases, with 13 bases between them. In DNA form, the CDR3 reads TGTGCCGAATCGGGGGACGCAACTAATGAAAAACTGTTTTTT. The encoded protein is CAESGDATNEKLFF.